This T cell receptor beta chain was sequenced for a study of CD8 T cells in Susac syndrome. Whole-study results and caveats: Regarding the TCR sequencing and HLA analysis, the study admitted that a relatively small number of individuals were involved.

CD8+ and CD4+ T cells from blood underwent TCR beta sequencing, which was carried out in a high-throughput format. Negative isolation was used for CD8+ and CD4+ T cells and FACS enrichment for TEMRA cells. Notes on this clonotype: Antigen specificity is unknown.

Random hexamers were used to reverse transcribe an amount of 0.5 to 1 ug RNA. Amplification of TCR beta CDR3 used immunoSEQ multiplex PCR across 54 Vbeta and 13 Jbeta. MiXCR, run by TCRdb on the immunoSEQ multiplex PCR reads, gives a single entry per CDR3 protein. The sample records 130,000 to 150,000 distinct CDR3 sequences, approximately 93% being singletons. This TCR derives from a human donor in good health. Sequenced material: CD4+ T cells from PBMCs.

CDR3 loop: CASSQVAGWEKLFF. CDR3 DNA: TGCGCCAGCAGCCAAGTAGCGGGTTGGGAAAAACTGTTTTTT. This sequence joins TRBV4-1 and TRBJ1-4; no definite D call. The V gene's germline CDR1 is MGHRA and CDR2 YSYEKL. This CDR3 spans 14 amino acids. V lost 1 base to trimming and J lost 8 bases, with 11 bases between them.